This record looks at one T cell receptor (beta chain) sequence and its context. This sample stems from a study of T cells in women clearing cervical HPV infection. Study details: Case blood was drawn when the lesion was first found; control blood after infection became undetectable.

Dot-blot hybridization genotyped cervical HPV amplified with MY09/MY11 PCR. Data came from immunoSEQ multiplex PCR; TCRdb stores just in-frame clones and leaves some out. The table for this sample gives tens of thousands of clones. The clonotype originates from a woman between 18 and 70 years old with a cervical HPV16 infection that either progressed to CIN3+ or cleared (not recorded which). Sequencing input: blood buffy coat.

CDR3 amino acids: CSAGDRVYNEQFF. The CDR3 DNA, read in part, is TGCAGTGCTGGGGACAGGGTCTACAATGAG. The chain employs TRBV20-1 and TRBJ2-1, with TRBD1 identical over 9 bases. The read comes to an end 3 residues before the CDR3 does, leaving the germline J gene to fill in the end. V lost 5 bases, J lost 3 bases, and 2 bases stayed unmatched. Germline CDR1 reads DFQATT; CDR2 reads SNEGSKA (reference sequence). The length of the CDR3 is 13 residues.